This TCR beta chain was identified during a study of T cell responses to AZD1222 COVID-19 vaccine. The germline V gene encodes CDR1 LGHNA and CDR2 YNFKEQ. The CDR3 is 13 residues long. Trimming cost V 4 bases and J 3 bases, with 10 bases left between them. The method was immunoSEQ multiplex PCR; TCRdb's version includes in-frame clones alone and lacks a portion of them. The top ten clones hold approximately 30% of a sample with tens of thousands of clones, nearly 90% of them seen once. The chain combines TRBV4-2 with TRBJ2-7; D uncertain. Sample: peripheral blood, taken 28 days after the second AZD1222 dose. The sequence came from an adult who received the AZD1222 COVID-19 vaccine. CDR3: CASSPNDGYEQYF. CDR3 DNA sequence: TGTGCCAGCAGCCCTAACGATGGCTACGAGCAGTACTTC.